A single sample gave rise to the 2 T cell receptor beta chains below, sequenced in a study of shared clonotypes between healthy human individuals. The naive CD8 population came from CD45RO-negative cells selected for CCR7, without terminally differentiated effector memory CD45RA+ cells. Produced via immunoSEQ multiplex PCR; TCRdb's table is partial and in-frame only. The repertoire has millions of clones, about 94% of them found once; the top ten carry roughly 1%. Sequences were obtained from naive CD8+ T cells sorted from blood. The receptor source for this set is a man aged 18 to 29 in good health.

J is TRBJ2-3 and V is TRBV2, with 12 bases that match TRBD2. The CDR3 covers 16 residues. The V gene's germline CDR1 is SNHLY and CDR2 FYNNEI. V shed 2 bases and J 4 bases; nucleotides not matched to a gene: 4. The CDR3 sequence is CASSETTSGGADTQYF. In nucleotides, the CDR3 is TGTGCCAGCAGTGAAACGACTAGCGGGGGAGCAGATACGCAGTATTTT.

A word on this clone: The sample contains more than one DNA sequence encoding this CDR3. The rearrangement joins TRBV9 to TRBJ1-1, with 9 nucleotides matching TRBD1. V dropped 4 bases and J dropped 3; count of bases not matched to a gene: 4. The CDR3 consists of 14 residues. Germline CDR1 and CDR2: SGDLS and YYNGEE. For the CDR3, the DNA is TGTGCCAGCAGCCTGGGACAGGGCGACACTGAAGCTTTCTTT. It yields the protein CASSLGQGDTEAFF.